This T cell receptor (beta chain) was recorded in a study of cytomegalovirus exposure and HLA in healthy donors (TCRdb year 2017). Concerning the study at large: An earlier analysis of several hundred of the donors reported roughly 270 Gb of sequence data and around 120 million unique TCR beta sequences from about 179 million T cells. Around 320 gigabases of sequencing data and approximately 85 million unique TCR sequences were included in an early release covering around 600 HLA-typed donors. Of the roughly 420 genotyped donors, more than 75% were placed in the genetic ancestry cluster associated with self-reported Caucasian donors. The aim of the study was to test whether cataloging public T cell receptors could identify signatures of past pathogen exposure. The study profiled the T cell repertoires of approximately 700 subjects by immunosequencing and related them to cytomegalovirus serostatus. Besides the first cohort of under 700 subjects, a separate validation cohort made up of 90 to 150 different subjects was used. The study combined high-throughput TCR immunosequencing, statistical association of individual TCRs with disease status, and machine learning to predict cytomegalovirus infection status. A later analysis re-analyzed previously published TCR beta repertoires from 666 donors and added high-resolution HLA genotyping to study TCR occurrence patterns. Rather than using new phenotypic data, the later analysis identified candidate immune exposures from TCR beta sequences and from how often those sequences occurred across donors. In an earlier analysis of several hundred of the donors, high-throughput TCR beta sequencing was used to judge whether each TCR beta V gene segment behaved as functional or pseudogenic. Donor age, sex, ethnicity and CMV serostatus were compiled alongside the repertoire data. A later genetic analysis used genome-wide SNP genotypes for about 65% of the 666 donors, treating that subset as a discovery cohort. Every discovery cohort repertoire had been produced on one sequencing platform. Both class I and class II loci were covered by HLA typing, at four-digit resolution. Typing coverage differed by locus: A, B, C, DRB1 and DQB1 were typed in roughly 620-640 donors, DQA1 in 500 to 550, DPA1 in roughly 590, and DPB1 in 472. Roughly 5 DR-DQ haplotypes were handled as single units for association and clustering, since linkage in the cohort was strong. Among a few hundred genotyped donors of the cohort, an average of approximately 250,000 unique TCR beta nucleotide sequences were sequenced per donor, approximately 20% of them non-productive. Study-level results and caveats: The classifier was reported to diagnose cytomegalovirus status with high specificity and sensitivity in both the original and validation cohorts. A later analysis reported that several top co-occurrence clusters appeared linked to parvovirus B19, influenza, CMV and Epstein-Barr virus. Most TCR sequences were seen in very few donors, while some public TCRs were found in many individuals. A few of the identified cytomegalovirus-associated TCR beta chains were confirmed in vitro to be specific for cytomegalovirus antigens. When HLA alleles, especially DR and DQ, strongly co-occurred, TCR associations were difficult to assign to individual alleles. The study gave a list of roughly 150 TCR beta chains associated with cytomegalovirus. A later analysis found that HLA-associated TCR beta chains were more clonally expanded and had lower generation probabilities than equally common non-associated chains. An association between a missense DCLRE1C variant and V-gene and J-gene trimming of TCR beta chains was found in a later genetic analysis and replicated in an independent cohort. Some IMGT-functional V segments, including TRBV6-2 and TRBV6-3, could not be told apart with the 87-base-pair reads, so those segments were excluded. In a later analysis, most CMV-associated TCR beta chains were found to appear HLA-restricted, with HLA associations seemingly driven largely by CMV exposure. The presence/absence analyses assumed that sequencing depth was roughly uniform across donors, and that assumption may not be true. A later genetic analysis reported fewer N-insertions in productive TCRs among donors in an Asian-associated ancestry cluster than the roughly 720-donor mean. Correlated functional status among segregating V segments might reflect linkage disequilibrium, but an unknown experimental factor could not be ruled out. A later analysis found that TCR association rates varied across HLA loci, with DRB1 alleles showing the most associated TCRs and HLA-C alleles the fewest. Specific HLA alleles were associated with around 18,000 TCR beta sequences at a false discovery rate of 0.05 in a later analysis. The earlier analysis of some 560 of the donors excluded roughly 17 rarely observed V segments, including chromosome 9 orphons, because counts were too low. A further reported finding was that TCR beta sequences accurately predicted the HLA-A and HLA-B alleles for most subjects in the first cohort. A group of highly shared sequence variants was considered likely to be a technical artifact of the sequencing pipeline. Only TCR beta chains were sequenced in this cohort, and the absence of alpha or paired-chain data limited detectable features. The authors suggested that the approach could potentially be generalized to other disease states and immunological phenotypes. In an earlier analysis of some 500 of the donors, most TCR beta V segments were observed in productive rearrangements about 87% or about 30% of the time, broadly matching IMGT annotations. Because HLA typing was unavailable for some donors at each locus, only the typed subset was used in association tests. CMV serostatus was the only immune exposure information available for the cohort.

The trim is 2 bases for V and 6 bases for J, with a gap of 14 bases between the germline ends. CDR1 and CDR2 were assigned from the germline V gene (reference sequence) as GTSNPN and SVGIG. CDR3 length: 14 amino acids, cysteine to phenylalanine. Only the CDR3 DNA stays, 42 bases, in frame from base 1. The protocol used for the library was the immunoSEQ multiplex PCR assay. For the multiplex PCR, a mixture combining 60 forward primers for TCR Vbeta segments and 13 reverse primers for TCR Jbeta segments was used. The CDR3 region of rearranged TCR beta genes was amplified from genomic DNA by a multiplex PCR assay. On the Illumina HiSeq System, the amplified TCR beta libraries were sequenced as 87-base-pair reads. In the source study's methods: A later analysis tallied tens of millions of unique TCR beta chains across the approximately 670 repertoires, and approximately 12 million of those chains were shared by two or more donors. Raw reads were error-corrected and collapsed into unique sequences by a nearest-neighbor algorithm in which closely related sequences were merged to remove PCR and sequencing errors. CDR3 sequences were aligned to IMGT reference sequences to assign V, D and J gene segments. For a sequence to be retained, at least a six-nucleotide match to both a V gene segment and a J gene segment was required. Rearrangements were classified as productive when the CDR3 lacked stop codons and remained in frame with V and J, and all other rearrangements were classified as non-productive. CDR3 was defined by IMGT convention, running from the second conserved V-encoded cysteine to the conserved J-encoded phenylalanine. The earlier analysis of about 610 of the donors excluded any sequence lacking an unambiguous match to a single V gene segment. An earlier analysis of several hundred of the donors called V segments functional above 56.7% productive rearrangements and segregating when the between-donor standard deviation exceeded 5%. A statistical classification framework was built to diagnose cytomegalovirus status from the catalog of TCR beta chain sequences. In a later analysis, V and J genes were assigned by comparing TCR nucleotide sequences against IMGT/GENE-DB human TR gene sequences. In a later analysis, CDR3 sequences and most-parsimonious VDJ recombination scenarios were assigned using the TCRdist pipeline. A later analysis defined each TCR beta chain by its CDR3 amino acid sequence plus V-gene family, and excluded reads lacking a unique V-gene family. As a way to deal with suspected cross-contamination and a sequencing artifact, a later analysis dropped 450 to 600 nucleotide sequences that were highly shared and had low generation probability. A later analysis calculated a clonal expansion index for each public chain from normalized within-repertoire ranks of inferred template counts. Generation probabilities in a later analysis came from a VDJ recombination model fitted to out-of-frame rearrangements, and those results were checked against IGoR. Hypergeometric tests were used in a later analysis to score TCR-TCR, TCR-HLA and TCR-CMV co-occurrence, with a repertoire-size bias correction applied to the TCR pairs. To estimate false discovery rates, a later analysis permuted the HLA or CMV assignments 20 times. A later analysis grouped co-occurring TCRs with DBSCAN, adding TCRdist sequence similarity when clustering within HLA-allele-positive subsets. Repertoires with fewer than 30,000 or more than 120,000 public chains, plus five repertoires with anomalous nucleotide sharing, were excluded from co-occurrence clustering. The clones in this table, taken by TCRdb from immuneACCESS, are in-frame only. Not every clone is retained; where verified, under half of the shortfall comes from an unresolved V gene, and the cause of the rest is unknown. V and J calls and clone size follow that table, whereas D and trimming were derived from the DNA. For this sample there are about 86,000 clones; approximately 81% appear just once. About 6.2% of the sample belongs to the ten largest clones.

The cohort comprised 670 or so healthy bone marrow donors. All cohort members were sampled while nominally healthy, although unrecorded immune exposures were likely present. The donor tested CMV seropositive, placing the donor among the 290 or so seropositive members of the cohort. A peripheral blood sample was provided by each donor, and peripheral blood mononuclear cells were used for TCR beta sequencing. Genomic DNA extraction from the blood cell samples was performed with the Qiagen DNeasy Blood Extraction Kit. This clone was seen more than once but under ten times. This receptor's antigen is unknown. Per-base quality was not reported, and no clone a single base away is much larger than it.

The sequence came from a woman between 50 and 59 years old in good health and CMV-seropositive. The chain joins TRBV30 to TRBJ1-5; the D gene lacks a confident call. The sample was PBMCs. The bases are TGTGCCTGGAGTATAACGCGGGCTTTTCAGCCCCAGCATTTT. Its coded protein is CAWSITRAFQPQHF.